The next 18 T cell receptor beta chains were all read from a single sample in a study of long-term antiretroviral therapy in people with HIV. Researchers ran immunoSEQ v3.0 at survey level. Repertoires were generated with immunoSEQ multiplex PCR, while TCRdb's copy carries only in-frame clones and drops some. The profile shows about 36,000 clones, 80% of them singletons. Here the sequenced sample was unsorted PBMCs, taken 3.4 years after starting antiretroviral therapy. These receptors came from a man younger than 40 with HIV.

This chain connects TRBV2 to TRBJ2-1, with TRBD2 matching 11 bases. J lost 4 bases, V lost 4 bases, and 6 bases had no gene match. This CDR3 comprises 16 residues. Germline V gene lookup returns CDR1 SNHLY and CDR2 FYNNEI. DNA of the CDR3: TGTGCCAGCAGTGGCCGGACTAGCGGGTTTTACAATGAGCAGTTCTTC. Its protein is CASSGRTSGFYNEQFF.

The chain combines TRBV29-1 with TRBJ2-7; 15 bases align to TRBD2. Unmatched junction bases numbered 3, after V lost 7 bases and J lost 5 bases. Germline CDR1 SQVTM, CDR2 ANQGSEA. CDR3 length: 13 amino acids. CDR3 bases: TGCAGCGCCCGGACTAGCGGGAGGGACGAGCAGTACTTC. Translating it yields CSARTSGRDEQYF.

The chain links TRBV29-1 to TRBJ1-1; a possible D gene is TRBD1 (6 bases). The CDR3 is 13 residues long. Germline assignment: CDR1 SQVTM and CDR2 ANQGSEA. Trimming removed 7 bases at V and 4 bases at J, with 16 bases between. CDR3 bases: TGCAGCGCAGAGGGGGGATACAGCACTGAAGCTTTCTTT. As protein: CSAEGGYSTEAFF.

A single count supports this clone. The chain joins TRBV5-4 to TRBJ2-4; D perhaps matches TRBD2 (6 bases). This CDR3 has 15 amino acids. Trimming cost V 0 bases and J 7 bases, with 14 bases left between them. Germline CDR1 and CDR2: SGHNT and YYREEE (reference sequence). The CDR3 loop reads CASSLAGGWGNIQYF. The CDR3 DNA follows: TGTGCCAGCAGCTTGGCCGGGGGTTGGGGGAACATTCAGTACTTC. Drawing the rest from reference TRBV5-4 and TRBJ2-4, the complete variable domain is ETGVTQSPTHLIKTRGQQVTLRCSSQSGHNTVSWYQQALGQGPQFIFQYYREEENGRGNFPPRFSGLQFPNYSSELNVNALELDDSALYLCASSLAGGWGNIQYFGAGTRLSVL.

The chain carries TRBV11-2 and TRBJ2-2; tentative D call: TRBD2 (6 bases). The CDR3 length is 16 residues. CDR1 SGHAT and CDR2 FQNNGV come from the germline V gene. The V end was cut by 5 bases, the J end by 1 base, with 14 bases between. This chain's CDR3 is CASSPRVSGNTGELFF. CDR3 nucleotide sequence: TGTGCCAGCAGCCCGAGAGTTAGCGGGAACACCGGGGAGCTGTTTTTT. Full variable domain (remainder filled in from reference TRBV11-2 and TRBJ2-2): EAGVAQSPRYKIIEKRQSVAFWCNPISGHATLYWYQQILGQGPKLLIQFQNNGVVDDSQLPKDRFSAERLKGVDSTLKIQPAKLEDSAVYLCASSPRVSGNTGELFFGEGSRLTVL.

DNA for the CDR3: TGCAGCGTAAGCAGACTCTCTGGGGCCAACGTCCTGACTTTC. Its translation: CSVSRLSGANVLTF. The rearrangement joins TRBV29-1 to TRBJ2-6; D call uncertain. The germline V and J ends were trimmed by 6 bases and 0 bases, with 9 bases remaining between them. The CDR3 has 14 residues. The germline V gene has CDR1 SQVTM and CDR2 ANQGSEA.

This chain joins TRBV7-9 and TRBJ1-1; weak D call: TRBD1 (6 bases). V lost 0 bases and J 5 bases, leaving 10 bases between the germline ends. Germline CDR1 reads SEHNR; CDR2 reads FQNEAQ (reference sequence). The CDR3 sequence is 14 residues long. The CDR3 bases are TGTGCCAGCAGCTTAGCGGGGGGCGCGACTGAAGCTTTCTTT. Amino acids: CASSLAGGATEAFF.

This chain joins TRBV19 and TRBJ1-5; 9 bases fit TRBD1. This CDR3 is 15 amino acids long. The V segment lost 7 bases and the J segment 1 base; nucleotides outside the gene matches: 5. Germline V lookup: CDR1 LNHDA, CDR2 SQIVND (reference sequence). As DNA, the CDR3 is TGTGCCAGTAAGCTAGACAGGGGGAGCAATCAGCCCCAGCATTTT. Translated, it gives CASKLDRGSNQPQHF.

In this sample, this clone turned up once. CDR3 coding DNA: TGTGCCTGGAGCGCCCTGGGCGAGCAGTACTTC. Its translation is CAWSALGEQYF. This chain uses TRBV30 with TRBJ2-7; D call uncertain. Germline CDR1 GTSNPN, CDR2 SVGIG (reference sequence). Trimming stripped 3 bases from V and 6 bases from J, with 9 bases between. The CDR3 length is 11 residues.

J is TRBJ1-2 and V is TRBV28, with TRBD1 matching 7 bases. J lost 0 bases, V lost 4 bases, and 8 bases had no gene match. In germline, CDR1 is MDHEN, CDR2 SYDVKM. This CDR3 comprises 16 residues. The CDR3 here is CASSSPGGATNYGYTF. DNA of the CDR3: TGTGCCAGCAGTTCCCCAGGGGGGGCGACTAACTATGGCTACACCTTC.

This clone appeared once. The chain couples TRBV18 to TRBJ2-2; D is perhaps TRBD2 (6 bases). Germline loops: CDR1 KGHSH, CDR2 LQKENI. Trimming removed 2 bases from V and 1 base from J, with 8 bases in between. The CDR3 totals 15 residues. The CDR3 is CASSPERVNTGELFF. DNA of the CDR3: TGTGCCAGCTCACCAGAGCGGGTGAACACCGGGGAGCTGTTTTTT.

This sequence joins TRBV27 and TRBJ2-5, with 11 positions matching TRBD1. Germline V gene sequence: CDR1 MNHEY, CDR2 SMNVEV (reference sequence). J gave up 5 bases and V 3 bases, and 11 bases lay outside the gene matches. The CDR3 extends over 17 amino acids. The CDR3: CASSLIGFRDRGETQYF. The CDR3 coding sequence is TGTGCCAGCAGTTTGATCGGCTTCCGGGACAGGGGGGAGACCCAGTACTTC.

The V call is TRBV12-2, the J call TRBJ1-2; TRBD1, the D gene given by the table, was not confirmed from the DNA. TRBV12-2 is annotated as a pseudogene. There are 13 residues in the CDR3. This chain's CDR3 is CASRHHANYGYTF. CDR3 sequence (DNA): TGTGCAAGTCGCCATCATGCTAACTATGGCTACACCTTC.

The V call is TRBV28, the J call TRBJ2-2, with 8 bases that match TRBD2. Trimming at V came to 7 bases and at J to 4 bases, leaving 11 bases not matched to a gene. The CDR3 has 16 amino acids. Germline V gene data show CDR1 as MDHEN and CDR2 as SYDVKM. CDR3 coding DNA: TGTGCCAGCACCGACCCGGGGGGGAGCGGCACCGGGGAGCTGTTTTTT. It translates to CASTDPGGSGTGELFF.

The chain recombines TRBV11-3 with TRBJ2-1; 11 positions match TRBD1. With 2 bases clipped from V and 7 bases from J, the junction kept 4 bases outside the gene matches. The CDR3 contains 15 residues. Germline values: CDR1 SGHNT, CDR2 YENEEA. CDR3 sequence: CASSLRGTGGNEQFF. DNA for the CDR3: TGTGCCAGCAGCTTACGGGGGACAGGGGGGAATGAGCAGTTCTTC.

The J gene is TRBJ1-5, the V gene TRBV9, with D perhaps TRBD1 (6 bases). The CDR3 totals 15 residues. Trimming stripped 4 bases from V and 2 bases from J, with 13 bases between. The V gene's germline CDR1 is SGDLS and CDR2 YYNGEE. CDR3 amino acids: CASSRAGDGNQPQHF. DNA for the CDR3: TGTGCCAGCAGCAGGGCAGGGGACGGCAATCAGCCCCAGCATTTT.

The rearrangement uses TRBV18 and TRBJ2-7; 9 bases map to TRBD1. J was trimmed by 4 bases and V by 3 bases; bases with no gene match: 10. This CDR3 is built from 16 residues. Germline V gene sequence: CDR1 KGHSH, CDR2 LQKENI. The DNA of the CDR3 is TGTGCCAGCTCACCTACCCCACAGGGGGCCGTATACGAGCAGTACTTC. Protein: CASSPTPQGAVYEQYF.

The chain recombines TRBV7-9 with TRBJ2-7; 10 nucleotides agree with TRBD1. With 6 bases clipped from V and 7 bases from J, the junction kept 9 bases outside the gene matches. The CDR3 covers 14 residues. CDR1 is SEHNR and CDR2 is FQNEAQ in the germline V gene (reference sequence). CDR3 sequence: CASSYSGTGDEQYF. Here the CDR3 DNA reads TGTGCCAGCAGTTATTCGGGGACAGGGGATGAGCAGTACTTC. Drawing the rest from reference TRBV7-9 and TRBJ2-7, the complete variable domain is DTGVSQNPRHKITKRGQNVTFRCDPISEHNRLYWYRQTLGQGPEFLTYFQNEAQLEKSRLLSDRFSAERPKGSFSTLEIQRTEQGDSAMYLCASSYSGTGDEQYFGPGTRLTVT.